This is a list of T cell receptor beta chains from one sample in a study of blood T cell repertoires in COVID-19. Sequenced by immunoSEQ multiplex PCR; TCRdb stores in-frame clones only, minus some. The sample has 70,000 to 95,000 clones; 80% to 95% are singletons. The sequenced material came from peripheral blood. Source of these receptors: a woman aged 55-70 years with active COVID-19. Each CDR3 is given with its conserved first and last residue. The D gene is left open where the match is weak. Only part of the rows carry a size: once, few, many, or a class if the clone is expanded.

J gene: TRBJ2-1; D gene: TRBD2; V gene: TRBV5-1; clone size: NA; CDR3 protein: CASSRSGGAGDEQFF; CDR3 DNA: TGCGCCAGCAGCCGTAGCGGGGGGGCTGGTGATGAGCAGTTCTTC
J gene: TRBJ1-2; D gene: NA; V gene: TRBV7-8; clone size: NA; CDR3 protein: CASSRGHSNYGYTF; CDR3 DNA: TGTGCCAGCAGCCGGGGACATAGCAACTATGGCTACACCTTC
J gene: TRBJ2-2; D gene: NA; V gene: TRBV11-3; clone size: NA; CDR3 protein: CASSFLNTGELFF; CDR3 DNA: TGTGCCAGCAGCTTTCTGAACACCGGGGAGCTGTTTTTT
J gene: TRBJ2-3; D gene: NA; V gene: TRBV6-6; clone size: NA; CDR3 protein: CASRDRRVADTQYF; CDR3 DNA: TGTGCCAGCAGGGACAGACGGGTAGCAGATACGCAGTATTTT
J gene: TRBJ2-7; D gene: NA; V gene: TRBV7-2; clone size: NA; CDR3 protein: CASSLVSVRTDEQYF; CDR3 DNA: TGTGCCAGCAGCTTAGTAAGCGTAAGGACAGACGAGCAGTACTTC
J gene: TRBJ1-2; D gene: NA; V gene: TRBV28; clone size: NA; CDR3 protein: CASSFGGRGGRGYGYTF; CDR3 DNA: TGTGCCAGCAGTTTTGGCGGACGGGGGGGGCGTGGCTATGGCTACACCTTC
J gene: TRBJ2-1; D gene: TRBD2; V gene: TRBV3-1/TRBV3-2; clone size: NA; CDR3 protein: CASSQDRGLAGAYNEQFF; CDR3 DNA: TGTGCCAGCAGCCAAGATCGAGGGCTAGCGGGCGCTTACAATGAGCAGTTCTTC
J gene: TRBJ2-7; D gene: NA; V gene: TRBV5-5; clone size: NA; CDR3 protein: CASSPGHQSYEQYF; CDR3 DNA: TGTGCCAGCAGCCCCGGACATCAATCCTACGAGCAGTACTTC
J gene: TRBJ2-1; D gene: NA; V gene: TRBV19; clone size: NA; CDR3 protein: CASSMNRDNEQFF; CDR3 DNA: TGTGCCAGTAGTATGAACAGGGACAATGAGCAGTTCTTC
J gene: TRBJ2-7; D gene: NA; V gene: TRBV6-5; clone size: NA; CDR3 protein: CASSYAGESYEQYF; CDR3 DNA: TGTGCCAGCAGTTACGCCGGGGAATCCTACGAGCAGTACTTC
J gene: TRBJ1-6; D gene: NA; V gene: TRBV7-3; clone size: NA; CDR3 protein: CASSLQPTNSPLHF; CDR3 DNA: TGTGCCAGCAGCTTACAACCGACAAATTCACCCCTCCACTTT
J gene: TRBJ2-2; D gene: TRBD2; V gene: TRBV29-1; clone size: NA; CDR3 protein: CSVEEGLAGGPGELFF; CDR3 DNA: TGCAGCGTTGAAGAGGGACTAGCGGGAGGGCCGGGGGAGCTGTTTTTT
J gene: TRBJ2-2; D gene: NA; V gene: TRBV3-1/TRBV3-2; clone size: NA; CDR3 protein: CASSDGISTGELFF; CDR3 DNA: TGTGCCAGCAGCGACGGGATCTCAACCGGGGAGCTGTTTTTT
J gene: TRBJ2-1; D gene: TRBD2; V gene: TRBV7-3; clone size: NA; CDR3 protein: CASSALASGSSEQFF; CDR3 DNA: TGTGCCAGCAGCGCATTGGCTAGCGGGAGTTCTGAGCAGTTCTTC
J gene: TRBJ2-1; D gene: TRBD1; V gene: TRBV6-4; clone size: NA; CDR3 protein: CASKAGTGGANEQFF; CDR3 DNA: TGTGCCAGCAAGGCCGGGACAGGGGGGGCCAATGAGCAGTTCTTC
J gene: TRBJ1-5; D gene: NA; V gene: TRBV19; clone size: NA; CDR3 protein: CASRSQVSNQPQHF; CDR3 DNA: TGTGCCAGTAGATCACAGGTTAGCAATCAGCCCCAGCATTTT
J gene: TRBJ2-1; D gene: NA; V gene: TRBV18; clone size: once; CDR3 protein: CASSPLSPNEQFF; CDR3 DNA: TGTGCCAGCTCACCTCTTAGCCCCAATGAGCAGTTCTTC
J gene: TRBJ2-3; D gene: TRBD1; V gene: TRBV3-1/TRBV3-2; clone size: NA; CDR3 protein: CASSPSQTGPDTQYF; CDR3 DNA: TGTGCCAGCAGCCCATCCCAGACAGGGCCGGATACGCAGTATTTT
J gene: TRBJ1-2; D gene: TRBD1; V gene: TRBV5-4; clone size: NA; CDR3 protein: CASSFGTGINYGYTF; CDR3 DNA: TGTGCCAGCAGCTTTGGGACAGGGATTAACTATGGCTACACCTTC
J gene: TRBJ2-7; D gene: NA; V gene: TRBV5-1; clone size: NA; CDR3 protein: CASSLEGWQEAYEQYF; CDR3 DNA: TGCGCCAGCAGCTTGGAGGGGTGGCAGGAAGCCTACGAGCAGTACTTC
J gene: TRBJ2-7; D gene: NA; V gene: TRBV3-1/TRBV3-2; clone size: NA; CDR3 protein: CASSQVPGYHEQYF; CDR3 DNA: TGTGCCAGCAGCCAAGTTCCGGGGTACCACGAGCAGTACTTC
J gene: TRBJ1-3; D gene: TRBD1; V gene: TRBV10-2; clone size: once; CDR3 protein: CASRGGQSSGNTIYF; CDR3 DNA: TGCGCCAGCAGAGGGGGACAGAGCTCTGGAAACACCATATATTTT
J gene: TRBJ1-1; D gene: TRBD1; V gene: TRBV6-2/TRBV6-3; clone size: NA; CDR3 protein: CASSYDVPRTGRGNTEAFF; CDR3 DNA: TGTGCCAGCAGTTACGATGTACCGAGGACAGGGAGGGGGAACACTGAAGCTTTCTTT
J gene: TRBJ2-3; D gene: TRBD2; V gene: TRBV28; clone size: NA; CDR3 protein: CASSLPQGLAAITDTQYF; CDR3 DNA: TGTGCCAGCAGTCTGCCGCAGGGACTAGCGGCTATCACAGATACGCAGTATTTT
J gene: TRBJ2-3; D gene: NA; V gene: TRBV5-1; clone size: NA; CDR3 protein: CASSRPTSPDTQYF; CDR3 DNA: TGCGCCAGCAGCAGGCCAACTAGCCCAGATACGCAGTATTTT
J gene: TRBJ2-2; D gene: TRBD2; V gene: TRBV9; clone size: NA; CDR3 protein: CASSGIAGATGELFF; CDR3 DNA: TGTGCCAGCAGCGGAATAGCGGGGGCCACCGGGGAGCTGTTTTTT
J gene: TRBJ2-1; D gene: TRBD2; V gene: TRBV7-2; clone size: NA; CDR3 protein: CASRGWAGGLGDEQFF; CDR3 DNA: TGTGCCAGCAGGGGGTGGGCGGGGGGACTTGGCGATGAGCAGTTCTTC
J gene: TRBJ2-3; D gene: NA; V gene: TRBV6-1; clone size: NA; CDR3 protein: CASREPTGRHTDTQYF; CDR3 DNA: TGTGCCAGCAGAGAACCGACAGGAAGACACACAGATACGCAGTATTTT
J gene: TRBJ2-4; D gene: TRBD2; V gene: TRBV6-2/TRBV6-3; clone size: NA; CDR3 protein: CASSFWTSGGELGAKNIQYF; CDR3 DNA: TGTGCCAGCAGTTTCTGGACTAGCGGGGGGGAACTGGGAGCCAAAAACATTCAGTACTTC
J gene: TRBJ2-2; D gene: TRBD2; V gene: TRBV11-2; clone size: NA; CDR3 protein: CASSLGLFLAGGEAGELFF; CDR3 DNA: TGTGCCAGCAGCTTAGGCCTATTCCTAGCGGGAGGCGAGGCCGGGGAGCTGTTTTTT
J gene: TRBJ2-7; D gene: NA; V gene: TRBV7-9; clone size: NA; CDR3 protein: CASSELTYEQYF; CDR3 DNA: TGTGCCAGCAGCGAGTTAACCTACGAGCAGTACTTC
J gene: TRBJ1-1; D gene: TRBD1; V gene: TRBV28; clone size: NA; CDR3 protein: CASAKTGDRNTEAFF; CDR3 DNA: TGTGCCAGCGCTAAAACAGGGGACAGGAACACTGAAGCTTTCTTT
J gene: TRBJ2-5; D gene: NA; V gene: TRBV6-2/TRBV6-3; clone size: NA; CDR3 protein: CASSFIGAGRETQYF; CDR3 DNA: TGTGCCAGCAGTTTCATTGGGGCTGGTCGAGAGACCCAGTACTTC
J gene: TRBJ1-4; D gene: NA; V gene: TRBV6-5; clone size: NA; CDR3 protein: CASSPTGMGKLFF; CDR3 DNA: TGTGCCAGCAGTCCTACAGGGATGGGAAAACTGTTTTTT
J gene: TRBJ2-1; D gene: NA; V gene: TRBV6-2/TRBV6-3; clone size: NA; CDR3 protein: CASSSGSRYNNEQFF; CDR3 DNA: TGTGCCAGCAGTTCTGGGTCGCGGTATAATAATGAGCAGTTCTTC
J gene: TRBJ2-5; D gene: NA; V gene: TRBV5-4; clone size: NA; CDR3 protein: CASSPRGGQTRETQYF; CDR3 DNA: TGTGCCAGCAGCCCAAGGGGGGGGCAGACACGGGAGACCCAGTACTTC
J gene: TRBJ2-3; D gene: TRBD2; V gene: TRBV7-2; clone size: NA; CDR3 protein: CASSLRTSGADTQYF; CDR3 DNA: TGTGCCAGCAGCTTACGGACTAGCGGGGCCGATACGCAGTATTTT
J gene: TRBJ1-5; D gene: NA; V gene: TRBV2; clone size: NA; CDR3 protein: CASSSAALSNQPQHF; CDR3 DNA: TGTGCCAGCAGCTCCGCGGCCCTTAGCAATCAGCCCCAGCATTTT
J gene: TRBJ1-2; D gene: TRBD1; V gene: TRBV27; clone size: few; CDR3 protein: CASRKQGAAGYGYTF; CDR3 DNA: TGTGCCAGCAGGAAACAGGGGGCGGCGGGCTATGGCTACACCTTC
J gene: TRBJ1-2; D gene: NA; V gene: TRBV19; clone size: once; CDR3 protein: CASSMSRVNGNYGYTF; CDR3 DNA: TGTGCCAGTAGTATGAGCAGGGTGAATGGTAACTATGGCTACACCTTC
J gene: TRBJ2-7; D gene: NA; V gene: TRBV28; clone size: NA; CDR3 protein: CASSPYHTSSYEQYF; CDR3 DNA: TGTGCCAGCAGTCCGTACCACACCAGTTCCTACGAGCAGTACTTC
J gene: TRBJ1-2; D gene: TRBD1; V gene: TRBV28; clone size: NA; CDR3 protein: CASTSDRVRGYTF; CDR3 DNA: TGTGCCAGCACCTCAGACAGGGTTAGGGGCTACACCTTC
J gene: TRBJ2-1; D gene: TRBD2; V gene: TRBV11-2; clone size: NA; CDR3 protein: CASSLVAGGYNEQFF; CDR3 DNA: TGTGCCAGCAGCTTAGTAGCGGGAGGCTACAATGAGCAGTTCTTC
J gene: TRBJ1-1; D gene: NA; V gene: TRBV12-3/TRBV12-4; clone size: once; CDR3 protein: CASSLIGVAEAFF; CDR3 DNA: TGTGCCAGCAGTTTAATCGGGGTGGCTGAAGCTTTCTTT
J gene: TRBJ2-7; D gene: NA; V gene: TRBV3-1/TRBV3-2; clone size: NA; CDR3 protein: CASSRHTGGHEQYF; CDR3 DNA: TGTGCCAGCAGCCGCCACACCGGGGGGCACGAGCAGTACTTC
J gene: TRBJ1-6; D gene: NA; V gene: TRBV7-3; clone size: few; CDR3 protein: CASSLSVNSPLHF; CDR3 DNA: TGTGCCAGCAGCTTATCTGTTAATTCACCCCTCCACTTT
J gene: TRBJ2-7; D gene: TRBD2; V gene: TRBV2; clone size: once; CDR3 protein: CASSAAGASGRKYEQYF; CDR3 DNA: TGTGCCAGCAGCGCTGCGGGTGCTAGCGGGAGGAAATACGAGCAGTACTTC
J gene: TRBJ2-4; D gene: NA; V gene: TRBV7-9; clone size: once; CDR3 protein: CASETTGAKNIQYF; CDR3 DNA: TGTGCCAGCGAAACAACAGGAGCCAAAAACATTCAGTACTTC
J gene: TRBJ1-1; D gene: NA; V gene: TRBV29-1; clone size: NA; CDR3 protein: CSVEGSMNTEAFF; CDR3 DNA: TGCAGCGTTGAAGGCAGTATGAACACTGAAGCTTTCTTT
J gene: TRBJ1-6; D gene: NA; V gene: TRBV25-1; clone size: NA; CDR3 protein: CASSQPSGRGSYNSPLHF; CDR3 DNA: TGTGCCAGCAGCCAACCCTCCGGTAGGGGGTCCTATAATTCACCCCTCCACTTT
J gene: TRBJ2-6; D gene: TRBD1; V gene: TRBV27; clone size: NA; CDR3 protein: CASSPTGVGANVLTF; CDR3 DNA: TGTGCCAGCAGTCCGACAGGGGTGGGGGCCAACGTCCTGACTTTC
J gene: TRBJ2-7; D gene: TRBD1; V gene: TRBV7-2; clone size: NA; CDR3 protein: CASSLGTGTSEQYF; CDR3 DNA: TGTGCCAGCAGCTTGGGGACAGGGACCAGCGAGCAGTACTTC
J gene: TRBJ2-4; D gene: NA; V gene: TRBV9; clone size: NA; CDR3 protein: CASSVEGGVAKNIQYF; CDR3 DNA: TGTGCCAGCAGCGTAGAAGGGGGGGTAGCCAAAAACATTCAGTACTTC